This T cell receptor (beta chain) was profiled in a study of blood T cell repertoires in COVID-19. Overall study: COVID-19 samples collected from the United States, Italy and Spain covered acute and convalescent phases. The analysed material was cDNA or gDNA that came from T cells, B-cell-depleted T cells, or PBMCs.

Per the authors' pipeline: Reference gene primers were amplified, and this amplification served to estimate nucleated cell counts. TCRdb keeps only in-frame clones here, not all; method: immunoSEQ multiplex PCR. V and J calls and clone size are those listed in that table; D and trimming were worked out from the DNA. The table has just under 90,000 clones, nearly 90% seen once; the top ten hold over 2.5%. Input material: peripheral blood. This TCR was sampled from a woman aged 80 or over with acute or convalescent COVID-19.

The CDR3 spells CASSTGPNIQYF. The CDR3 DNA follows: TGTGCCAGTTCGACAGGTCCCAACATTCAGTACTTC. The chain employs TRBV19 and TRBJ2-4, with D maybe TRBD1 (6 bases). The CDR3 covers 12 residues. V gave up 8 bases and J gave up 7 bases, with 12 bases separating them. From germline, CDR1 is LNHDA and CDR2 SQIVND (reference sequence). Full variable domain (remainder filled in from reference TRBV19 and TRBJ2-4): DGGITQSPKYLFRKEGQNVTLSCEQNLNHDAMYWYRQDPGQGLRLIYYSQIVNDFQKGDIAEGYSVSREKKESFPLTVTSAQKNPTAFYLCASSTGPNIQYFGAGTRLSVL.